This T cell receptor (beta chain) was captured by sequencing in a study of shared clonotypes between healthy human individuals. Deletions cut 3 bases from V and 3 bases from J, with 9 bases between. Germline assignment: CDR1 LNHDA and CDR2 SQIVND (reference sequence). This CDR3 region has 14 residues. Donors, healthy HIV-negative adults, lacked recent acute infections or vaccinations. Authors' methods: Junction-only sequences produced by ImmunoSEQ had no quality scores, so filtering differed. The repertoire was sequenced with immunoSEQ multiplex PCR; TCRdb's copy has only in-frame clones and lacks some. The V and J calls and clone size are taken from that table; D and trimming were inferred from the DNA. The data hold approximately 1.5 million clones, with 95% to 99% observed a single time.

V and J are TRBV19 and TRBJ1-5; no firm D call. The sequence came from a man aged 30-40 years in good health. Sequences were obtained from naive CD4+ T cells sorted from blood. Subset in this sample: CD45RA+ positively selected. CDR3 coding DNA: TGTGCCAGTAGTATCGGGCAGGCCAATCAGCCCCAGCATTTT. Its protein product is CASSIGQANQPQHF.